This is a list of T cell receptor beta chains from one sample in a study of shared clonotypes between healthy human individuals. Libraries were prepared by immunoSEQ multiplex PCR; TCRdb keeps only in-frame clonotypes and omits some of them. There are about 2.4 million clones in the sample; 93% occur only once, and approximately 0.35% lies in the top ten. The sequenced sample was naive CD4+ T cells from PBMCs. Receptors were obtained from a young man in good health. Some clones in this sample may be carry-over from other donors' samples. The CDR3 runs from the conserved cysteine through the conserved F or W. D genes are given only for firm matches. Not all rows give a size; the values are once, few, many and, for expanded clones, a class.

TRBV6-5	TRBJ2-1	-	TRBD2	TGTGCCAGCAGTTACTCGACTAGCGGGAGACAGCAGTTCTTC	CASSYSTSGRQQFF
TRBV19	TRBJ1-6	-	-	TGTGCCAGTAGCACAACCTCACTGGGATCACCCCTCCACTTT	CASSTTSLGSPLHF
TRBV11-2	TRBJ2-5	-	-	TGTGCCAGCAGCTTACTTCAAGAGACCCAGTACTTC	CASSLLQETQYF
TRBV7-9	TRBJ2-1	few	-	TGTGCCAGCAGCTTAGACAGGGCCTCCTACAATGAGCAGTTCTTC	CASSLDRASYNEQFF
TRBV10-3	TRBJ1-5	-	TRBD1	TGTGCCATCAGTGAGTCAGGGGGACAGGTCAATCAGCCCCAGCATTTT	CAISESGGQVNQPQHF
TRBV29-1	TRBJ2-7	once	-	TGCAGCGTGATCCCGGGACCAGCCTACGAGCAGTACTTC	CSVIPGPAYEQYF
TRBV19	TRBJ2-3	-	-	TGTGCCAGTAGCGGGGGTTGGACAGGTGGAGGGGATACGCAGTATTTT	CASSGGWTGGGDTQYF
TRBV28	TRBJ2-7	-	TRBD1	TGTGCCAGCAGTTTGGCCCTCTCGACAGGGGTAGACCCATACGAGCAGTACTTC	CASSLALSTGVDPYEQYF
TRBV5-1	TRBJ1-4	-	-	TGCGCCAGCAGCTTGGTTGCCGCAACTAATGAAAAACTGTTTTTT	CASSLVAATNEKLFF
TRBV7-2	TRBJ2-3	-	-	TGTGCCAGCAGCCGTGTAGCGGCAGATACGCAGTATTTT	CASSRVAADTQYF
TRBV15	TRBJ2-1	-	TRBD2	TGTGCCACCAGCCAAGGAGTCGGGGGGAAGACCTACAATGAGCAGTTCTTC	CATSQGVGGKTYNEQFF
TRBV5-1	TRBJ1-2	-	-	TGCGCCAGCAGCACCGGGGTCTATGGCTACACCTTC	CASSTGVYGYTF
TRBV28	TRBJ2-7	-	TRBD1	TGTGCCAGCAGTATCAACAGGGGCGAGCAGTACTTC	CASSINRGEQYF
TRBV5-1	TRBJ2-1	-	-	TGCGCCAGCAGCTTGGCCGGGCAGGCTAACAATGAGCAGTTCTTC	CASSLAGQANNEQFF
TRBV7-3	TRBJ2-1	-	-	TGTGCCAGCAGCTTGGATATAAACAACAATGAGCAGTTCTTC	CASSLDINNNEQFF
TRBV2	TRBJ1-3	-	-	TGTGCCAGCAGTGAGGTGGGGTTAGGAAACACCATATATTTT	CASSEVGLGNTIYF
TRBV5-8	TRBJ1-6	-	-	TGTGCCAGCAGCCCAGAGGGCAGGGATTACTCACCCCTCCACTTT	CASSPEGRDYSPLHF
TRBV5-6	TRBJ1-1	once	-	TGTGCCAGCAGCTTGGCCCGGTGGTCACGAATCAACACTGAAGCTTTCTTT	CASSLARWSRINTEAFF
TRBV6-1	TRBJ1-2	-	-	TGTGCCAGCAGTGCGCAGGGTCGTGGCTACACCTTC	CASSAQGRGYTF
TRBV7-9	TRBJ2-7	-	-	TGTGCCAGCAGCGTCATACGGGGACCTTACGAGCAGTACTTC	CASSVIRGPYEQYF
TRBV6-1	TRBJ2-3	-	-	TGTGCCAGTTCGATATTCGGACTGCACACAGATACGCAGTATTTT	CASSIFGLHTDTQYF
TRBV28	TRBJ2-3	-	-	TGTGCCAGCAGTTTCGGAGGGGCAGGGGATACGCAGTATTTT	CASSFGGAGDTQYF
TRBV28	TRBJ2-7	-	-	TGTGCCAGCGGGGTACCCTACGAGCAGTACTTC	CASGVPYEQYF
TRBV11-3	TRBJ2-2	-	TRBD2	TGTGCCAGCAGCGGGGGACTAACAACCGGGGAGCTGTTTTTT	CASSGGLTTGELFF
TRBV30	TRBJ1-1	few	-	TGTGCCTGGAGTGACAGGCGGGGTACTGAAGCTTTCTTT	CAWSDRRGTEAFF
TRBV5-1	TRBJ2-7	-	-	TGCGCCAGCAGGACCGGGTTACCCGGCCCCTACGAGCAGTACTTC	CASRTGLPGPYEQYF